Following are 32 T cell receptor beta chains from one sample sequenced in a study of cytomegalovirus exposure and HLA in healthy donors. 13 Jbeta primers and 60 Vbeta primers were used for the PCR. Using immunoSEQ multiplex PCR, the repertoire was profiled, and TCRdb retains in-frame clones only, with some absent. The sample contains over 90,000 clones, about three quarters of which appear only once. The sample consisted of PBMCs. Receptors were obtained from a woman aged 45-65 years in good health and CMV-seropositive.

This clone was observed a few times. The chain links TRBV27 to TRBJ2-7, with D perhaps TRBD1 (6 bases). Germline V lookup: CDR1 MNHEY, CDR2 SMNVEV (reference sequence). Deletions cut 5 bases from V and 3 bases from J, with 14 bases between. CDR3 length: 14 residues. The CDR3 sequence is CASSPGHRYYEQYF. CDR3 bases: TGTGCCAGCAGTCCGGGACACCGATACTACGAGCAGTACTTC.

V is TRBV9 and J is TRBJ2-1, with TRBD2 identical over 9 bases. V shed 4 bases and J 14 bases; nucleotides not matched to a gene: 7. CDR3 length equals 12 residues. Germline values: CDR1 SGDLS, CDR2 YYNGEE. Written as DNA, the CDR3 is TGTGCCAGCAGCCTTTTGGGACTAGCCAAGTTCTTC. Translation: CASSLLGLAKFF.

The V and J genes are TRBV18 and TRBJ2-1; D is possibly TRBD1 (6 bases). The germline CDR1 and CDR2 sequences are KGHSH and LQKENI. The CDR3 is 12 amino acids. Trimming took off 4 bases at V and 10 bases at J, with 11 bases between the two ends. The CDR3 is CASSREQGEQFF. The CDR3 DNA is TGTGCCAGCTCACGTGAGCAGGGGGAGCAGTTCTTC.

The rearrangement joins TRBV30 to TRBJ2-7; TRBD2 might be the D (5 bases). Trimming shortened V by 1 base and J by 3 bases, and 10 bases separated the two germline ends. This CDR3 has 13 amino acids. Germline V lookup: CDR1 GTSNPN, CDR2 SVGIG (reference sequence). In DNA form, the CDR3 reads TGTGCCTGGAGTGATGCGGGCCACTACGAGCAGTACTTC. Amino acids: CAWSDAGHYEQYF.

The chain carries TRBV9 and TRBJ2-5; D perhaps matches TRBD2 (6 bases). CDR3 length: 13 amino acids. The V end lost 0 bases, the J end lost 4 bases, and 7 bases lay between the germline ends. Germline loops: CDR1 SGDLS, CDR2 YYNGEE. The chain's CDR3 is CASSVGRGETQYF. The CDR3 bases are TGTGCCAGCAGCGTAGGGAGGGGAGAGACCCAGTACTTC.

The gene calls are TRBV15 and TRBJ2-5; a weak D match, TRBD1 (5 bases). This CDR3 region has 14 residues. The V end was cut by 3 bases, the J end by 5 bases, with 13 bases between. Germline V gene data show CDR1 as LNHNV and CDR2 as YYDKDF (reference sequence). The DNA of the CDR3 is TGTGCCACCAGCAGTGGAGTTAAGGGGGAGACCCAGTACTTC. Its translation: CATSSGVKGETQYF.

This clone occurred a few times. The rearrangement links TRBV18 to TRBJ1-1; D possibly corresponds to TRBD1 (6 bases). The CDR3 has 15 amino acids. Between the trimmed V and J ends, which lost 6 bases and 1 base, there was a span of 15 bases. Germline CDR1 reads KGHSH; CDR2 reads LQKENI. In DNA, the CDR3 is TGTGCCAGCTCCCCTACCCTGACAGGGAACACTGAAGCTTTCTTT. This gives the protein CASSPTLTGNTEAFF.

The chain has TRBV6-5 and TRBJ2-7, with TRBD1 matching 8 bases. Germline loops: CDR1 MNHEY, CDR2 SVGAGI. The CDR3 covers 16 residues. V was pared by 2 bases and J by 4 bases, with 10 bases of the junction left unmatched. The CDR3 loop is CASSYLDRGGSYEQYF. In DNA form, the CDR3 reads TGTGCCAGCAGTTACCTCGACAGGGGCGGATCATACGAGCAGTACTTC.

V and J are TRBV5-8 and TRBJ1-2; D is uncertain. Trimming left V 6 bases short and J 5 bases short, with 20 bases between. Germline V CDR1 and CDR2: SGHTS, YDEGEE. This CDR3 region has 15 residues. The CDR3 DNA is TGTGCCAGCACCCCATCGGGAGGGCATTATTATGGCTACACCTTC. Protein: CASTPSGGHYYGYTF.

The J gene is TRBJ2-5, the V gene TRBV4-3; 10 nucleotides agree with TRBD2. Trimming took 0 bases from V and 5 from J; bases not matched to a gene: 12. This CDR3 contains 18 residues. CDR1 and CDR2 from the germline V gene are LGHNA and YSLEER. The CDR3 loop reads CASSQEGASGSHMETQYF. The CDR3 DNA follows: TGCGCCAGCAGCCAAGAAGGGGCTAGCGGGAGCCATATGGAGACCCAGTACTTC.

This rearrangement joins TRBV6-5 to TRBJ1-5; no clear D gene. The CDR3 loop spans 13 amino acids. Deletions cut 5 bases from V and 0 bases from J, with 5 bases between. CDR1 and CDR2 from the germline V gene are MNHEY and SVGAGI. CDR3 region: CASSRYSNQPQHF. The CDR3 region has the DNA TGTGCCAGCAGTCGTTATAGCAATCAGCCCCAGCATTTT.

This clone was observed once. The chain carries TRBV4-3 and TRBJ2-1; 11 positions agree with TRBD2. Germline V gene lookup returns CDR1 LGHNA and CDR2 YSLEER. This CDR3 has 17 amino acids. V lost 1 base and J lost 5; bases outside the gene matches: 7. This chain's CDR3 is CASSQGAGTSGNNEQFF. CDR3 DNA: TGCGCCAGCAGCCAAGGTGCGGGGACTAGCGGAAACAATGAGCAGTTCTTC.

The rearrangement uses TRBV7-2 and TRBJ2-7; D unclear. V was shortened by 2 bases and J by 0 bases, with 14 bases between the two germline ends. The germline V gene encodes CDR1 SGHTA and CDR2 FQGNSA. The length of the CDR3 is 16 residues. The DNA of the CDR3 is TGTGCCAGCAGCTTATGGTCGAGAGTTGGCTCCTACGAGCAGTACTTC. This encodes CASSLWSRVGSYEQYF.

The CDR3 nucleotides are TGTGCCAGCAGTGAACGTAGGCCTAGCGGGAGGAACAATGAGCAGTTCTTC. Translation: CASSERRPSGRNNEQFF. The chain joins TRBV25-1 to TRBJ2-1, with 11 nucleotides matching TRBD2. This CDR3 spans 17 amino acids. Germline CDR1 and CDR2: MGHDK and SYGVNS. V shed 2 bases and J 5 bases; nucleotides not matched to a gene: 8. Full variable domain (missing parts from reference TRBV25-1 and TRBJ2-1): EADIYQTPRYLVIGTGKKITLECSQTMGHDKMYWYQQDPGMELHLIHYSYGVNSTEKGDLSSESTVSRIRTEHFPLTLESARPSHTSQYLCASSERRPSGRNNEQFFGPGTRLTVL.

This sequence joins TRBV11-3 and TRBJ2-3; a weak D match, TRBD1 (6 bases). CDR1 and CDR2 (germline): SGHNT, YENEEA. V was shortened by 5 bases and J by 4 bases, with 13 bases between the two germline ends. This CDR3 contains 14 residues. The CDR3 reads CASSQGPPPDTQYF. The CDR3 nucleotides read TGTGCCAGCAGCCAGGGGCCTCCGCCAGATACGCAGTATTTT. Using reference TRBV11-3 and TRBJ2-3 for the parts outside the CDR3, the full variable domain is EAGVVQSPRYKIIEKKQPVAFWCNPISGHNTLYWYLQNLGQGPELLIRYENEEAVDDSQLPKDRFSAERLKGVDSTLKIQPAELGDSAVYLCASSQGPPPDTQYFGPGTRLTVL.

The CDR3, as DNA: TGCGCCAGCAGGCTACAGGGGGCGTCGACAGATACGCAGTATTTT. Protein product: CASRLQGASTDTQYF. The chain uses TRBV5-1 and TRBJ2-3, with 9 nucleotides matching TRBD1. The CDR3 loop spans 15 amino acids. Germline V gives CDR1 SGHRS, CDR2 YFSETQ. V lost 5 bases to trimming and J lost 3 bases; unmatched junction nucleotides: 7.

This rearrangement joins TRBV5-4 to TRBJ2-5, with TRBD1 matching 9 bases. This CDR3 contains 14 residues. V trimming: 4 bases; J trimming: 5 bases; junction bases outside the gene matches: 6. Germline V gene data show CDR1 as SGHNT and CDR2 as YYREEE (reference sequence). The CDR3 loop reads CASSLQGAWETQYF. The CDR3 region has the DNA TGTGCCAGCAGCCTACAGGGGGCCTGGGAGACCCAGTACTTC.

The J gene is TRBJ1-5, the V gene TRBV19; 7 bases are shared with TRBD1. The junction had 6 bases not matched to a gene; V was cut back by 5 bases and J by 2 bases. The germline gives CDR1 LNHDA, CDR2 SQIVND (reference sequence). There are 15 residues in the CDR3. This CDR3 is CASSPGQVGNQPQHF. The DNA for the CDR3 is TGTGCCAGTAGTCCCGGACAGGTAGGCAATCAGCCCCAGCATTTT.

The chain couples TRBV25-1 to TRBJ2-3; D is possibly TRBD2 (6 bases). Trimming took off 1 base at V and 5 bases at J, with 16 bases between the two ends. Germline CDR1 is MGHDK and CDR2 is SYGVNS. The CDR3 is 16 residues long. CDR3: CASSEFGGGFGDTQYF. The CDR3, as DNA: TGTGCCAGCAGTGAATTTGGGGGAGGTTTTGGAGATACGCAGTATTTT.

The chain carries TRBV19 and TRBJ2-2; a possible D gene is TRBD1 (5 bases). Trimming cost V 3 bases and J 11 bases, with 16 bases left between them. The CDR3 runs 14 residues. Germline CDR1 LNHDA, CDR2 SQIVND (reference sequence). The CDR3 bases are TGTGCCAGTAGTATTCCGGCTAGGGGCGGAGAGCTGTTTTTT. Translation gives CASSIPARGGELFF.

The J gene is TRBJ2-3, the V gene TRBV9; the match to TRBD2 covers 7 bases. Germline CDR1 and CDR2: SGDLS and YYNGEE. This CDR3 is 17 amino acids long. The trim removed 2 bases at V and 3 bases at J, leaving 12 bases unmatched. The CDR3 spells CASSVGLGGGRTDTQYF. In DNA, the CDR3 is TGTGCCAGCAGCGTTGGCCTGGGGGGAGGGCGGACAGATACGCAGTATTTT. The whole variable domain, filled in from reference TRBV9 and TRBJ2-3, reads DSGVTQTPKHLITATGQRVTLRCSPRSGDLSVYWYQQSLDQGLQFLIQYYNGEERAKGNILERFSAQQFPDLHSELNLSSLELGDSALYFCASSVGLGGGRTDTQYFGPGTRLTVL.

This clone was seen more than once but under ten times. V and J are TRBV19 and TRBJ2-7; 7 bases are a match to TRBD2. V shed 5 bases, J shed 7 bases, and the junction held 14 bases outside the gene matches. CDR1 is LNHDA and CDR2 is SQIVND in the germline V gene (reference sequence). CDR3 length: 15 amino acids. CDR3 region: CASSGRASGDEEQYF. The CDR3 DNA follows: TGTGCCAGTAGTGGGAGGGCTAGCGGTGACGAAGAGCAGTACTTC.

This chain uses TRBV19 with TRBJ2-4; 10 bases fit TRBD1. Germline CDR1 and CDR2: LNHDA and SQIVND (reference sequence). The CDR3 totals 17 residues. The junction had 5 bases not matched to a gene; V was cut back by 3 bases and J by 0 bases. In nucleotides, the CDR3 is TGTGCCAGTAGTATGGGGACAGGGGTTCTAGCCAAAAACATTCAGTACTTC. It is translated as CASSMGTGVLAKNIQYF.

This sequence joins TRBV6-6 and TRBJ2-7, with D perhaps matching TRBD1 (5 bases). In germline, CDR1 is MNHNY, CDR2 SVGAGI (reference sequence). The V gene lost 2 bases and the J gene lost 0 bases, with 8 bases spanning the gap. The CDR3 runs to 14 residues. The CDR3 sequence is CASSYLGDSYEQYF. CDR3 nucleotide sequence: TGTGCCAGCAGTTACCTAGGGGACTCCTACGAGCAGTACTTC.

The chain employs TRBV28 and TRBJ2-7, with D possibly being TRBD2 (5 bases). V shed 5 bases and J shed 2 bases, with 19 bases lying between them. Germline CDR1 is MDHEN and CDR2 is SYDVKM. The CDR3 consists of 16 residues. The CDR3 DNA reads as TGTGCCAGCAGTATAGCCGGCTCAATCGGGACCTACGAGCAGTACTTC. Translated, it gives CASSIAGSIGTYEQYF.

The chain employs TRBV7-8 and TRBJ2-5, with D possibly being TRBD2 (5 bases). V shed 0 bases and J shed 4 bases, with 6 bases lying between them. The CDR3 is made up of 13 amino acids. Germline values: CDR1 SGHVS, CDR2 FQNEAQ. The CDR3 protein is CASSLAAGETQYF. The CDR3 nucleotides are TGTGCCAGCAGCTTAGCCGCGGGAGAGACCCAGTACTTC.

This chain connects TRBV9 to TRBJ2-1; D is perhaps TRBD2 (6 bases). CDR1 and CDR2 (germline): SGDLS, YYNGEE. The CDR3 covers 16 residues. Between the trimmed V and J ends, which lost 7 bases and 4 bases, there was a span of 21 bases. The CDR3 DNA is TGTGCCAGCGGGGGGTTGGAGGGAGAACTTTACAATGAGCAGTTCTTC. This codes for CASGGLEGELYNEQFF.

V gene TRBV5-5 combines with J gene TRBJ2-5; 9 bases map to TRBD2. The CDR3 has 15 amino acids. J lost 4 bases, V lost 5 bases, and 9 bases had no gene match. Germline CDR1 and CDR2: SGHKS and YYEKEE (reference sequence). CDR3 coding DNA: TGTGCCAGCAGTGCGGGGGGGCTAGCGGGAGAGACCCAGTACTTC. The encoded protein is CASSAGGLAGETQYF.

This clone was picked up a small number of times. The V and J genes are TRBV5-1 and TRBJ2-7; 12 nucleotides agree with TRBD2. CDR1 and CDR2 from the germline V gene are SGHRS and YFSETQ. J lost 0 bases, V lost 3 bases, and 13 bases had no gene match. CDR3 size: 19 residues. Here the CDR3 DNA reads TGCGCCAGCAGCTCTAAACTAGCGGGAGGTCTGCAGAGCTCCTACGAGCAGTACTTC. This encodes CASSSKLAGGLQSSYEQYF.

CDR3 in DNA: TGTGCCAGCAAGGGACTAGCGGCCTCCTACGAGCAGTACTTC. Its protein is CASKGLAASYEQYF. The genes are TRBV6-5 and TRBJ2-7; TRBD2 agrees at 11 bases. The V gene's germline CDR1 is MNHEY and CDR2 SVGAGI. Germline trimming cut 7 bases from V and 0 bases from J; bases unmatched to any gene: 2. The CDR3 runs to 14 residues.

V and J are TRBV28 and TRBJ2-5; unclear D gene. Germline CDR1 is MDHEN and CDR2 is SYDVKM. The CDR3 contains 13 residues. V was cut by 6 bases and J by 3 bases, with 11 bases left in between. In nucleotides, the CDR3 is TGTGCCAGCAGACGACGCGGAAAAGAGACCCAGTACTTC. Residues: CASRRRGKETQYF.

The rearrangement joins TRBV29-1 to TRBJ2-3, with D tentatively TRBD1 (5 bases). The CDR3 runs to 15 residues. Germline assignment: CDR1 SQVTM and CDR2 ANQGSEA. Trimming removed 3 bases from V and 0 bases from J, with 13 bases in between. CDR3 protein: CSVEVEGHSTDTQYF. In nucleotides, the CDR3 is TGCAGCGTTGAGGTGGAAGGACATAGCACAGATACGCAGTATTTT.